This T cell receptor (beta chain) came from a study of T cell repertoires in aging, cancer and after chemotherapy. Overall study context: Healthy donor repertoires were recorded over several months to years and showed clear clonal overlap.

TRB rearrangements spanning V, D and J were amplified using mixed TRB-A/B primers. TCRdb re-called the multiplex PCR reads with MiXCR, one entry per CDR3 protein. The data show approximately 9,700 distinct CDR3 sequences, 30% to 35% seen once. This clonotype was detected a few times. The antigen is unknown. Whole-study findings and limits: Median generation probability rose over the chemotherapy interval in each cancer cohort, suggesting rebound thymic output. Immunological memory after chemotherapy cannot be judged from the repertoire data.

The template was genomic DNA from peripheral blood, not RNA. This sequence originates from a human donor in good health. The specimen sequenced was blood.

The CDR3 DNA reads TGTGCCAGCAGCTTAGAGTCGTCAAGGGACCCCCACGAGCAGTACTTC. It yields the protein CASSLESSRDPHEQYF. This rearrangement joins TRBV11-3 to TRBJ2-7; TRBD1 or TRBD2 may be the D gene (5 bases each). The CDR3 loop spans 16 amino acids. Per the germline V gene, CDR1 is SGHNT and CDR2 is YENEEA. Trimming stripped 0 bases from V and 5 bases from J, with 17 bases between.